The 28 T cell receptor beta chains below all came from one sample that was sequenced in a study of T-cell memory formation after mild COVID-19. TCRdb recomputed calls from the 5' RACE reads with MiXCR, one row per CDR3 protein. This table has about 400,000 distinct CDR3 sequences, roughly 18% appearing once. What was sequenced was PBMCs or a T cell subset sorted from them (not recorded which). Receptors were obtained from a man aged 18-30 years who had mild COVID-19 (a few samples of this study predate the infection). Cell type and time point are not known.

V and J are TRBV5-6 and TRBJ1-5; D might be TRBD1 (6 bases). The germline V gene has CDR1 SGHDT and CDR2 YYEEEE. The CDR3 sequence is 14 residues long. Trimming removed 4 bases at V and 8 bases at J, with 16 bases between. CDR3 DNA sequence: TGTGCCAGCAGCCAAGGGGGGATACGGGAGCCCCAGCATTTT. Protein sequence: CASSQGGIREPQHF.

The sample holds many counts of this clonotype. The rearrangement uses TRBV15 and TRBJ1-4, with D maybe TRBD1 (6 bases). CDR3 length: 15 amino acids. V was cut by 3 bases and J by 8 bases, with 16 bases left in between. Per the germline V gene, CDR1 is LNHNV and CDR2 is YYDKDF (reference sequence). The CDR3 bases are TGTGCCACCAGCAGCCATGGGGGTACAGGGGAAAAACTGTTTTTT. Translation: CATSSHGGTGEKLFF.

This clonotype was seen a handful of times. V usage is TRBV18 and J usage is TRBJ2-3, with unresolved D. Germline-derived CDR1 and CDR2 are KGHSH and LQKENI. This CDR3 region has 16 residues. Deletions cut 5 bases from V and 2 bases from J, with 17 bases between. The CDR3 coding sequence is TGTGCCAGCTCAGTCTACAGTGGCGGAGACACAGATACGCAGTATTTT. This gives the protein CASSVYSGGDTDTQYF.

The chain has TRBV6-5 and TRBJ2-3, with TRBD2 identical over 9 bases. The CDR3 consists of 15 residues. The germline gives CDR1 MNHEY, CDR2 SVGAGI. Unmatched junction bases numbered 14, after V lost 6 bases and J lost 10 bases. CDR3 nucleotide sequence: TGTGCCAGCAGGATAGCGGGGGCCGGGAGGGAATCGCAGTATTTT. It is translated as CASRIAGAGRESQYF.

This clonotype showed up many times. The genes are TRBV5-1 and TRBJ2-3, with TRBD2 matching over 9 bases. Per the germline V gene, CDR1 is SGHRS and CDR2 is YFSETQ. With 0 bases clipped from V and 2 bases from J, the junction kept 4 bases outside the gene matches. The CDR3 runs to 16 residues. CDR3 protein: CASSLGLAGNTDTQYF. CDR3 nucleotide sequence: TGCGCCAGCAGCTTGGGCCTAGCGGGGAACACAGATACGCAGTATTTT.

The table lists this clonotype with a few counts. This rearrangement joins TRBV6-5 to TRBJ2-5, with a tentative D call TRBD2 (5 bases). Germline assignment: CDR1 MNHEY and CDR2 SVGAGI. The ends were cut back, 0 bases at V and 3 bases at J, with 11 bases in the middle. There are 15 residues in the CDR3. CDR3 amino acids: CASSYSRVLKETQYF. The DNA of the CDR3 is TGTGCCAGCAGTTACTCGAGGGTCCTTAAAGAGACCCAGTACTTC.

This clonotype was counted only a few times. The chain uses TRBV7-2 and TRBJ1-5; 7 nucleotides match TRBD1. The V segment lost 6 bases and the J segment 0 bases; nucleotides outside the gene matches: 5. From germline, CDR1 is SGHTA and CDR2 FQGNSA. CDR3 size: 15 residues. The CDR3 coding sequence is TGTGCCAGCAGTTTAACAGGGGATAGCAATCAGCCCCAGCATTTT. This sequence encodes CASSLTGDSNQPQHF.

The J gene is TRBJ2-2, the V gene TRBV9, with D uncertain. Germline CDR1 SGDLS, CDR2 YYNGEE. This CDR3 spans 15 amino acids. V was shortened by 6 bases and J by 6 bases, with 18 bases between the two germline ends. CDR3 in amino acids: CASIRSPGKPGELFF. In DNA form, the CDR3 reads TGTGCCAGCATCAGAAGCCCCGGAAAGCCCGGGGAGCTGTTTTTT.

The chain recombines TRBV3-1 with TRBJ2-2, with 13 bases lining up with TRBD2. J lost 6 bases, V lost 2 bases, and 6 bases had no gene match. The CDR3 runs to 17 residues. Germline values: CDR1 LGHDT, CDR2 YNNKEL (reference sequence). The DNA for the CDR3 is TGTGCCAGCAGCCAAACTAGCGGGGGGGGTTTCGCCGGGGAGCTGTTTTTT. This gives the protein CASSQTSGGGFAGELFF.

CDR3: CASYRTGKGYEQYF. The CDR3 coding sequence is TGTGCCAGCTACCGGACAGGGAAAGGTTACGAGCAGTACTTC. The chain uses TRBV5-8 and TRBJ2-7; 8 nucleotides align to TRBD1. The V gene end was trimmed by 7 bases and the J gene end by 4 bases; junction bases not matched to a gene: 10. The germline gives CDR1 SGHTS, CDR2 YDEGEE. The CDR3 spans 14 residues.

This clonotype was seen repeatedly, ten times or more. One junction end disagrees with the germline gene, perhaps due to a read error. The rearrangement uses TRBV12-3 or TRBV12-4 and TRBJ1-1; 7 bases agree with TRBD1. The CDR3 loop spans 14 amino acids. The CDR3 protein is CASSRDRVNTEAFF. The CDR3 nucleotides read TGCGCCAGCAGCCGTGACAGGGTTAACACTGAAGCTTTCTTT.

A few counts support this clonotype. The chain carries TRBV4-3 and TRBJ2-2; the D is unclear. The CDR3 extends over 14 amino acids. V was clipped by 0 bases and J by 6 bases, with 8 bases between them. From germline, CDR1 is LGHNA and CDR2 YSLEER. CDR3 protein: CASSQDHLSGELFF. CDR3 bases: TGCGCCAGCAGCCAAGATCACCTTTCCGGGGAGCTGTTTTTT.

This clonotype was seen a handful of times. The chain employs TRBV7-8 and TRBJ2-1; D is unclear. V dropped 2 bases and J dropped 7 bases, with 12 bases sitting between them. CDR1 is SGHVS, CDR2 FQNEAQ, per germline. CDR3 length: 14 residues. The DNA of the CDR3 is TGTGCCAGCAGCTTACGGTCACTCACAAATGAGCAGTTCTTC. Amino acid sequence: CASSLRSLTNEQFF.

This clonotype was counted many times. CDR3 nucleotides: TGTGCCAGCAGTCGTCGGGTAACCCATGAAGCTTTCTTT. Amino acids: CASSRRVTHEAFF. The chain uses TRBV12-3 or TRBV12-4 and TRBJ1-1; D not resolved. There are 13 residues in the CDR3. V was shortened by 5 bases and J by 7 bases, with 14 bases between the two germline ends.

DNA of the CDR3: TGTGCCAGCACCACACCGGGCCGCACAGATACGCAGTATTTT. Translation gives CASTTPGRTDTQYF. This sequence joins TRBV6-5 and TRBJ2-3; D is uncertain. There are 14 residues in the CDR3. Trimming removed 7 bases at V and 1 base at J, with 12 bases between. The germline V gene has CDR1 MNHEY and CDR2 SVGAGI.

The J gene is TRBJ2-4, the V gene TRBV7-8, with D possibly TRBD2 on 6 matching bases. The germline gives CDR1 SGHVS, CDR2 FQNEAQ. The CDR3 length is 16 residues. V dropped 2 bases and J dropped 8 bases, with 19 bases sitting between them. The CDR3 bases are TGTGCCAGCAGCTTACCGGAGGGGCCAAGCTGGGACATTCAGTACTTC. Amino acids: CASSLPEGPSWDIQYF.

The V call is TRBV2, the J call TRBJ1-5; TRBD1 aligns across 7 bases. The CDR3 contains 15 residues. Losses at the gene ends were 5 bases for V and 4 bases for J; bases not matched to a gene: 8. Germline CDR1 is SNHLY and CDR2 is FYNNEI. CDR3 in amino acids: CASSYDRVRNQPQHF. In DNA, the CDR3 is TGTGCCAGCAGTTACGACAGGGTGAGGAATCAGCCCCAGCATTTT.

This chain links TRBV5-1 with TRBJ1-2; possible D gene TRBD1, 5 bases. The V end lost 0 bases, the J end lost 7 bases, and 16 bases lay between the germline ends. Germline CDR1 SGHRS, CDR2 YFSETQ. This CDR3 region has 15 residues. The CDR3 loop is CASSLGTGTWGGYTF. The CDR3 DNA reads as TGCGCCAGCAGCTTGGGTACCGGGACGTGGGGTGGCTACACCTTC.

The sample holds a few counts of this clonotype. This chain joins TRBV24-1 and TRBJ1-2, with 10 bases matching TRBD1. The CDR3 covers 16 residues. Germline-derived CDR1 and CDR2 are KGHDR and SFDVKD. J gave up 8 bases and V 3 bases, and 11 bases lay outside the gene matches. The CDR3 is CATSDPSRDRGEGYTF. In DNA, the CDR3 is TGTGCCACCAGTGATCCGTCCCGGGACAGGGGTGAGGGCTACACCTTC.

This sequence joins TRBV3-1 and TRBJ1-4; 8 bases match TRBD1. The V and J ends lost 0 bases and 10 bases, in that order; junction bases with no gene match: 7. The CDR3 runs to 15 residues. The germline V gene has CDR1 LGHDT and CDR2 YNNKEL (reference sequence). The CDR3 here is CASSQDLAGGGKLFF. CDR3 sequence (DNA): TGTGCCAGCAGCCAAGATCTGGCAGGGGGCGGAAAACTGTTTTTT.

The chain carries TRBV5-1 and TRBJ2-2, with unresolved D. Germline values: CDR1 SGHRS, CDR2 YFSETQ. The CDR3 extends over 15 amino acids. Trimming left V 7 bases short and J 0 bases short, with 13 bases between. CDR3 sequence reads: CASYSEPTNTGELFF. The CDR3 DNA reads TGCGCCAGCTACTCCGAGCCAACGAACACCGGGGAGCTGTTTTTT.

This clonotype was detected only a few times. V is TRBV7-9 and J is TRBJ1-4; the D gene is possibly TRBD1 (5 bases). CDR3 length equals 14 residues. Looked up from germline, CDR1 is SEHNR and CDR2 is FQNEAQ (reference sequence). V gave up 3 bases and J gave up 4 bases, with 9 bases separating them. CDR3 sequence reads: CASSFTQGNEKLFF. The CDR3 nucleotides read TGTGCCAGCAGCTTCACCCAGGGTAATGAAAAACTGTTTTTT.

This clonotype was seen a few times. This chain joins TRBV4-2 and TRBJ1-5; the match to TRBD1 covers 10 bases. With 0 bases clipped from V and 0 bases from J, the junction kept 8 bases outside the gene matches. Germline V gene lookup returns CDR1 LGHNA and CDR2 YNFKEQ. The CDR3 length is 19 residues. This CDR3 is CASSQDERQGADSNQPQHF. CDR3 DNA: TGTGCCAGCAGCCAAGATGAAAGACAGGGGGCAGATAGCAATCAGCCCCAGCATTTT.

The chain is built from TRBV6-2 or TRBV6-3 and TRBJ2-7; 7 nucleotides agree with TRBD1. The CDR3 has 13 amino acids. CDR1 is MNHEY and CDR2 is SVGEGT in the germline V gene. The ends lost 6 bases at V and 0 bases at J; junction bases unmatched: 2. Here the CDR3 reads CASRRQGSYEQYF. The CDR3 DNA follows: TGTGCCAGCAGAAGACAGGGCTCCTACGAGCAGTACTTC.

In its sample, this clonotype was seen a few times. The V and J genes are TRBV20-1 and TRBJ1-6, with 8 bases identical to TRBD1. The CDR3 is made up of 13 amino acids. The ends lost 5 bases at V and 10 bases at J; junction bases unmatched: 7. Per the germline V gene, CDR1 is DFQATT and CDR2 is SNEGSKA (reference sequence). CDR3 sequence reads: CSAGDRGGSPLHF. CDR3 bases: TGCAGTGCTGGCGACAGGGGTGGGTCACCCCTCCACTTT.

The CDR3 protein is CATSRGGTGSHTEAFF. CDR3 in DNA: TGTGCCACCAGCAGAGGGGGGACAGGTAGCCACACTGAAGCTTTCTTT. This chain joins TRBV15 and TRBJ1-1; TRBD1 matches at 8 bases. The J segment lost 3 bases and the V segment lost 1 base, leaving 7 bases of the junction unmatched. CDR1 and CDR2 (germline): LNHNV, YYDKDF (reference sequence). This CDR3 region has 16 residues.

The table lists this clonotype with a few counts. Here the CDR3 reads CASSHGGQGGQPQHF. The CDR3 DNA reads as TGCGCCAGCAGCCATGGTGGACAGGGCGGTCAGCCCCAGCATTTT. This chain joins TRBV4-1 and TRBJ1-5; the match to TRBD1 covers 8 bases. CDR3 length equals 15 residues. V shed 3 bases and J 6 bases; nucleotides not matched to a gene: 7. The germline V gene has CDR1 MGHRA and CDR2 YSYEKL.

This clonotype was observed a few times. The J gene is TRBJ1-5, the V gene TRBV4-1; TRBD1 matches at 8 bases. V lost 1 base and J lost 5; bases outside the gene matches: 4. The CDR3 is made up of 15 amino acids. The germline CDR1 and CDR2 sequences are MGHRA and YSYEKL. Written as DNA, the CDR3 is TGCGCCAGCAGCCAAGTTTCAGGGGGCTATCAGCCCCAGCATTTT. Amino acid sequence: CASSQVSGGYQPQHF.